Listed here is a single T cell receptor beta chain. The germline CDR1 and CDR2 sequences are SGHNT and YYREEE (reference sequence). Trimming pared 2 bases from V and 0 bases from J, leaving 6 bases between. This CDR3 region has 15 residues. The record originates from a study of T cell changes during pregnancy in multiple sclerosis. The repertoire was sequenced with immunoSEQ multiplex PCR; TCRdb's copy has only in-frame clones and lacks some. The sample includes roughly 80,000 clones, about 92% of them seen just once. The receptor's source is a female donor with multiple sclerosis, enrolled in a pregnancy study. Sequencing used peripheral blood, obtained before pregnancy. The V and J genes are TRBV5-4 and TRBJ2-6; D perhaps matches TRBD2 (6 bases). The CDR3 DNA follows: TGTGCCAGCAGCTTCGGGGGCTCTGGGGCCAACGTCCTGACTTTC. Protein sequence: CASSFGGSGANVLTF.